This T cell receptor beta chain was found in a study of T cell responses to AZD1222 COVID-19 vaccine. Study-level findings and limits: A reported finding is that nearly half of spike-specific TCRs target unmutated variant regions. Repertoires were sampled only after the peak T cell response. Vaccine-related CD4 TCRs covered spike, predominating at 160-218 and 743-854. Clonal diversity may have been underestimated in mostly white British donors.

The assay was immunoSEQ multiplex PCR, and TCRdb's table has in-frame clones only and misses some. This table holds 87,000 or so clones, 90% found once. The CDR3 covers 15 residues. The germline V gene has CDR1 SGHDN and CDR2 FVKESK. A note on this clone: Antigen: not known. An end of the junction differs from the germline gene, which may be a read error.

The source material was peripheral blood, sampled on day 0 of AZD1222 vaccination. This sequence originates from an adult in good health. This rearrangement joins TRBV14 to TRBJ2-7, with a weak D call TRBD2 (5 bases). DNA for the CDR3: TGTGCCAGCAGCCAAGAACCCCCTAGCTCCCACGAGCAGTACTTC. Its protein is CASSQEPPSSHEQYF.